One and the same sample provided the 28 T cell receptor beta chains below, sequenced in a study of CD4 T cells in relation to SARS-CoV-2 and coronaviruses. What these receptors recognize is not known. The unexposed donors gave CD4+ T cells in about 2011-2019, prior to COVID-19. The cells were cultured for 10 days before CD4+ T cells were isolated. The repertoire was sequenced with immunoSEQ multiplex PCR; TCRdb's copy has only in-frame clones and lacks some. The sample lists about 18,000 clones, 77% seen once, with about a quarter in the top ten. Specimen: CD4+ T cells from PBMCs, cultured in vitro. The receptors were gathered from a human donor in good health.

The chain carries TRBV5-4 and TRBJ2-6, with 11 nucleotides matching TRBD1. The V segment lost 4 bases and the J segment 3 bases; nucleotides outside the gene matches: 3. The germline gives CDR1 SGHNT, CDR2 YYREEE (reference sequence). The CDR3 totals 16 residues. CDR3 coding DNA: TGTGCCAGCAGCGGACAGGGGGCCGTTGGGGCCAACGTCCTGACTTTC. The encoded protein is CASSGQGAVGANVLTF.

The CDR3 is CASSLSLVGGADTQYF. CDR3 bases: TGTGCCAGCAGCTTAAGTCTCGTCGGGGGGGCAGATACGCAGTATTTT. The chain is built from TRBV7-3 and TRBJ2-3; TRBD2 matches 8 bases. The CDR3 extends over 16 amino acids. The trim removed 1 base at V and 4 bases at J, leaving 7 bases unmatched. Germline V gene sequence: CDR1 SGHTA, CDR2 FQGTGA.

A few counts support this clone. This sequence joins TRBV5-1 and TRBJ1-5; D ambiguous. Germline V gene lookup returns CDR1 SGHRS and CDR2 YFSETQ. The CDR3 has 11 residues. Trimming cost V 4 bases and J 3 bases, with 2 bases left between them. The CDR3 nucleotides are TGCGCCAGCAGCCCCAATCAGCCCCAGCATTTT. This encodes CASSPNQPQHF.

V and J are TRBV28 and TRBJ2-7; no firm D call. The CDR3 is made up of 12 amino acids. Looked up from germline, CDR1 is MDHEN and CDR2 is SYDVKM. Trimming pared 7 bases from V and 4 bases from J, leaving 11 bases between. The CDR3 region has the DNA TGTGCCAGCAATCAGAAAGCATACGAGCAGTACTTC. It codes for CASNQKAYEQYF.

The chain's CDR3 is CASSLGGSPEAFF. The CDR3 bases are TGTGCCAGCAGTTTGGGGGGGTCCCCTGAAGCTTTCTTT. V is TRBV28 and J is TRBJ1-1, with a possible D match to TRBD1 (5 bases). The V gene lost 3 bases and the J gene lost 6 bases, with 11 bases spanning the gap. Germline values: CDR1 MDHEN, CDR2 SYDVKM. The CDR3 runs to 13 residues.

The genes are TRBV19 and TRBJ2-3; D gene uncertain. The germline CDR1 and CDR2 sequences are LNHDA and SQIVND (reference sequence). The CDR3 spans 14 residues. Between the trimmed V and J ends, which lost 6 bases and 4 bases, there was a span of 14 bases. CDR3 protein: CASRREQVADTQYF. As DNA, the CDR3 is TGTGCCAGTAGGAGAGAGCAGGTAGCAGATACGCAGTATTTT.

This chain joins TRBV24-1 and TRBJ2-3; possibly TRBD1 for D (6 bases). V dropped 11 bases and J dropped 0 bases, with 17 bases sitting between them. The germline CDR1 and CDR2 sequences are KGHDR and SFDVKD. This CDR3 spans 15 amino acids. This CDR3 reads CAIPDRQKSTDTQYF. The CDR3 DNA reads as TGTGCCATCCCAGACAGGCAGAAGAGCACAGATACGCAGTATTTT.

The J gene is TRBJ2-4, the V gene TRBV19; 11 bases are a match to TRBD2. There are 22 residues in the CDR3. The trim removed 1 base at V and 1 base at J, leaving 18 bases unmatched. Per germline, CDR1 LNHDA and CDR2 SQIVND (reference sequence). The CDR3 DNA follows: TGTGCCAGTAGTATAGGGCTAGCGGGAGGTATTATTCGTGATCCGGCCAAAAACATTCAGTACTTC. Translated, it gives CASSIGLAGGIIRDPAKNIQYF.

The V call is TRBV2, the J call TRBJ1-1, with no clear D. The germline CDR1 and CDR2 sequences are SNHLY and FYNNEI. V was clipped by 8 bases and J by 11 bases, with 18 bases between them. This CDR3 spans 12 amino acids. CDR3 region: CASRSTPGWAFF. Here the CDR3 DNA reads TGTGCCAGCCGGTCCACCCCGGGTTGGGCTTTCTTT.

The chain couples TRBV19 to TRBJ2-7, with D perhaps matching TRBD1 (5 bases). Germline V gene lookup returns CDR1 LNHDA and CDR2 SQIVND (reference sequence). The CDR3 loop spans 13 amino acids. Trimming removed 7 bases from V and 1 base from J, with 11 bases in between. The CDR3: CASTSDTSYEQYF. DNA of the CDR3: TGTGCCAGTACCTCGGACACATCCTACGAGCAGTACTTC.

This rearrangement joins TRBV7-9 to TRBJ2-2; 9 bases line up with TRBD2. The CDR3 is made up of 16 amino acids. From germline, CDR1 is SEHNR and CDR2 FQNEAQ (reference sequence). V dropped 6 bases and J dropped 2; count of bases not matched to a gene: 7. The DNA of the CDR3 is TGTGCCAGCAGACTGACTAGCGGAGGCAACACCGGGGAGCTGTTTTTT. It encodes CASRLTSGGNTGELFF.

The chain recombines TRBV30 with TRBJ2-1, with 9 bases matching TRBD2. The CDR3 loop spans 13 amino acids. V shed 5 bases, J shed 7 bases, and the junction held 6 bases outside the gene matches. Germline lookup yields CDR1 GTSNPN and CDR2 SVGIG (reference sequence). The CDR3 here is CAWSGTSINEQFF. The DNA of the CDR3 is TGTGCCTGGTCCGGGACTAGCATTAATGAGCAGTTCTTC.

The gene calls are TRBV14 and TRBJ2-2, with no clear D. The germline V gene has CDR1 SGHDN and CDR2 FVKESK. Trimming cost V 4 bases and J 5 bases, with 8 bases left between them. CDR3 size: 13 residues. The CDR3 DNA reads as TGTGCCAGCAGCCTGTTACGGACCGGGGAGCTGTTTTTT. Translation gives CASSLLRTGELFF.

This chain connects TRBV5-1 to TRBJ1-2; 12 positions agree with TRBD1. Germline CDR1 reads SGHRS; CDR2 reads YFSETQ. V was pared by 4 bases and J by 7 bases, with 8 bases of the junction left unmatched. The CDR3 is 15 residues long. The DNA of the CDR3 is TGCGCCAGCAGCCGGGGGACAGGGGGCTCAGGTGGCTACACCTTC. The encoded protein is CASSRGTGGSGGYTF.

The chain combines TRBV7-6 with TRBJ1-1, with D hard to call. Trimming pared 1 base from V and 2 bases from J, leaving 5 bases between. In germline, CDR1 is SGHVS, CDR2 FNYEAQ. The CDR3 has 13 residues. CDR3 region: CASSLGHNTEAFF. CDR3 in DNA: TGTGCCAGCAGCTTAGGGCACAACACTGAAGCTTTCTTT.

J is TRBJ2-1 and V is TRBV20-1; D gene ambiguous. Trimming took 3 bases from V and 10 from J, leaving 7 bases between them. This CDR3 region has 10 residues. Germline V gives CDR1 DFQATT, CDR2 SNEGSKA (reference sequence). CDR3: CSARGREQFF. The DNA for the CDR3 is TGCAGTGCTAGGGGTCGGGAGCAGTTCTTC.

The genes are TRBV18 and TRBJ2-1; D not certain. CDR1 and CDR2 (germline): KGHSH, LQKENI. V shed 3 bases and J shed 7 bases, with 10 bases lying between them. The CDR3 spans 13 residues. The CDR3 DNA is TGTGCCAGCTCACCGGACCTAAGTAATGAGCAGTTCTTC. This sequence encodes CASSPDLSNEQFF.

This clone was observed a handful of times. This chain joins TRBV13 and TRBJ1-1; 8 bases line up with TRBD1. The CDR3 loop spans 15 amino acids. Germline V gene lookup returns CDR1 PRHDT and CDR2 FYEKMQ (reference sequence). The J segment lost 1 base and the V segment lost 6 bases, leaving 7 bases of the junction unmatched. CDR3 bases: TGTGCCAGCAGGGAACACAGGGGGGCGAACACTGAAGCTTTCTTT. It specifies CASREHRGANTEAFF.

The chain is built from TRBV12-3 or TRBV12-4 and TRBJ2-3, with no clear D. The CDR3 spans 12 residues. The ends were cut back, 2 bases at V and 2 bases at J, with 2 bases in the middle. CDR3 nucleotide sequence: TGTGCCAGCAGTTTAAACACAGATACGCAGTATTTT. Protein: CASSLNTDTQYF.

This clone was counted a few times. This rearrangement joins TRBV6-1 to TRBJ1-1; unclear D gene. The germline gives CDR1 MNHNS, CDR2 SASEGT. The V end was cut by 0 bases, the J end by 1 base, with 6 bases between. This CDR3 is built from 14 residues. CDR3 residues: CASSEAAGNTEAFF. The DNA for the CDR3 is TGTGCCAGCAGTGAAGCGGCAGGGAACACTGAAGCTTTCTTT.

This sequence joins TRBV18 and TRBJ2-6; D is uncertain. The CDR3 runs to 19 residues. CDR1 and CDR2 (germline): KGHSH, LQKENI. Trimming took 4 bases from V and 0 from J, leaving 19 bases between them. CDR3: CASSRSMGMGTSGANVLTF. As DNA, the CDR3 is TGTGCCAGCTCACGATCAATGGGTATGGGAACCTCTGGGGCCAACGTCCTGACTTTC.

The V call is TRBV6-2 or TRBV6-3, the J call TRBJ2-6; D uncertain. CDR1 MNHEY and CDR2 SVGEGT come from the germline V gene. CDR3 length equals 15 residues. Trimming took off 2 bases at V and 1 base at J, with 6 bases between the two ends. Here the CDR3 DNA reads TGTGCCAGCAGTTACGCATCTTCTGGGGCCAACGTCCTGACTTTC. Protein product: CASSYASSGANVLTF.

The genes are TRBV24-1 and TRBJ2-2, with D tentatively TRBD1 (6 bases). The CDR3 is 14 residues long. Germline V gives CDR1 KGHDR, CDR2 SFDVKD. V was cut by 8 bases and J by 2 bases, with 11 bases left in between. CDR3 sequence reads: CATKGRGNTGELFF. In DNA form, the CDR3 reads TGTGCCACCAAAGGCAGGGGAAACACCGGGGAGCTGTTTTTT.

The V and J genes are TRBV6-6 and TRBJ2-2; D ambiguous. Germline values: CDR1 MNHNY, CDR2 SVGAGI (reference sequence). CDR3 size: 13 residues. The V and J ends lost 2 bases and 7 bases respectively, with 8 bases between them. The CDR3 DNA follows: TGTGCCAGCAGTTACCCAGGTTTCGGGGAGCTGTTTTTT. It yields the protein CASSYPGFGELFF.

The gene calls are TRBV4-1 and TRBJ2-5; 14 bases are shared with TRBD2. The CDR3 is 18 amino acids. CDR1 is MGHRA, CDR2 YSYEKL, per germline. V was clipped by 0 bases and J by 3 bases; unmatched bases: 6. The CDR3 spells CASSQDWGLAGAKETQYF. CDR3 nucleotide sequence: TGCGCCAGCAGCCAAGATTGGGGACTAGCGGGAGCAAAAGAGACCCAGTACTTC.

This clone was recorded a few times. This chain connects TRBV30 to TRBJ2-7; 7 bases fit TRBD2. The CDR3 sequence is 17 residues long. Germline V gives CDR1 GTSNPN, CDR2 SVGIG (reference sequence). V trimming: 3 bases; J trimming: 2 bases; junction bases outside the gene matches: 16. CDR3 nucleotides: TGTGCCTGGAGGGGGGGAAGCGGGAAGGATAGGGCCTACGAGCAGTACTTC. It specifies CAWRGGSGKDRAYEQYF.

This chain joins TRBV27 and TRBJ2-6; 9 positions match TRBD1. V lost 6 bases to trimming and J lost 0 bases; unmatched junction nucleotides: 3. The CDR3 sequence is 16 residues long. Per germline, CDR1 MNHEY and CDR2 SMNVEV (reference sequence). In nucleotides, the CDR3 is TGTGCCAGCAGGGGACAGGGCCGCTCTGGGGCCAACGTCCTGACTTTC. This gives the protein CASRGQGRSGANVLTF.

V is TRBV19 and J is TRBJ2-2; either TRBD1 or TRBD2 may supply D (5 bases each). Trimming removed 2 bases at V and 13 bases at J, with 11 bases between. CDR3 length equals 12 residues. Per germline, CDR1 LNHDA and CDR2 SQIVND (reference sequence). As DNA, the CDR3 is TGTGCCAGTAGTATAAGAGGGGACGTGCTGTTTTTT. Amino acids: CASSIRGDVLFF.